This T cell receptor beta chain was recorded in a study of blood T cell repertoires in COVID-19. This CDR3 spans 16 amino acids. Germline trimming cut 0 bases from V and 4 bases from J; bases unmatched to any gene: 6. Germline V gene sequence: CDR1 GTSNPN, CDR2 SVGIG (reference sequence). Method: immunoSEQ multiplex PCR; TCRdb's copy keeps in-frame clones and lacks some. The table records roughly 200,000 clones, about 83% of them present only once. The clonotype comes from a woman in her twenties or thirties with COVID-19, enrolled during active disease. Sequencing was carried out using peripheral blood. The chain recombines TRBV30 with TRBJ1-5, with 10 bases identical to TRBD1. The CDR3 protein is CAWSVPQDRGNQPQHF. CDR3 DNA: TGTGCCTGGAGTGTACCCCAGGACAGGGGGAATCAGCCCCAGCATTTT.